Following are 20 T cell receptor beta chains from one sample sequenced in a study of cytomegalovirus exposure and HLA in healthy donors. A multiplex PCR was run with 60 Vbeta primers and 13 Jbeta primers. Only in-frame clones appear in the TCRdb table, and some are missing; sequencing was by immunoSEQ multiplex PCR. This sample's clone table lists roughly 65,000 clones. Sequenced: PBMCs. The receptors come from a boy aged 5-17 years in good health and CMV-seronegative.

This chain links TRBV5-4 with TRBJ1-2, with D hard to call. Germline CDR1 is SGHNT and CDR2 is YYREEE (reference sequence). V gave up 4 bases and J gave up 8 bases, with 15 bases separating them. This CDR3 has 13 amino acids. In DNA, the CDR3 is TGTGCCAGCAGCCCCTGGGGAGGGAAAGGCTACACCTTC. Its translation is CASSPWGGKGYTF.

This chain connects TRBV4-3 to TRBJ1-5; TRBD1 agrees at 7 bases. Germline V gene lookup returns CDR1 LGHNA and CDR2 YSLEER. This CDR3 has 16 amino acids. V shed 1 base, J shed 0 bases, and the junction held 3 bases outside the gene matches. CDR3 sequence (DNA): TGCGCCAGCAGCCAAGTCACAGGGGTTAGCAATCAGCCCCAGCATTTT. Protein sequence: CASSQVTGVSNQPQHF.

This CDR3 reads CASSFRQGFSGANVLTF. The CDR3 region has the DNA TGTGCCAGCAGCTTTCGACAGGGGTTCTCTGGGGCCAACGTCCTGACTTTC. This chain connects TRBV5-4 to TRBJ2-6; 8 nucleotides line up with TRBD1. V dropped 2 bases and J dropped 0; count of bases not matched to a gene: 4. The CDR3 runs 17 residues. Germline V gene lookup returns CDR1 SGHNT and CDR2 YYREEE (reference sequence).

The rearrangement uses TRBV11-2 and TRBJ1-3; D unresolved. Trimming took 3 bases from V and 2 from J, leaving 20 bases between them. Germline CDR1 reads SGHAT; CDR2 reads FQNNGV. CDR3 length: 18 amino acids. CDR3 bases: TGTGCCAGCAGCTTTGGTGCGCCCCGAGATCTCCCTGGAAACACCATATATTTT. Protein product: CASSFGAPRDLPGNTIYF.

The CDR3 protein is CASISTGGSWNEQFF. The CDR3, as DNA: TGTGCCAGCATTTCAACAGGGGGGAGTTGGAATGAGCAGTTCTTC. V is TRBV6-5 and J is TRBJ2-1, with TRBD1 matching over 8 bases. CDR3 length: 15 residues. With V trimmed by 7 bases and J by 7 bases, 12 bases remained unmatched. Germline lookup yields CDR1 MNHEY and CDR2 SVGAGI.

The J gene is TRBJ2-1, the V gene TRBV15; TRBD1 agrees at 9 bases. Losses at the gene ends were 5 bases for V and 5 bases for J; bases not matched to a gene: 10. Germline V gene sequence: CDR1 LNHNV, CDR2 YYDKDF (reference sequence). CDR3 length: 16 residues. CDR3 residues: CATSPTGTGLDNEQFF. In DNA form, the CDR3 reads TGTGCCACCAGCCCTACCGGGACAGGGCTCGACAATGAGCAGTTCTTC. Full variable domain (outside the CDR3, taken from reference TRBV15 and TRBJ2-1): DAMVIQNPRYQVTQFGKPVTLSCSQTLNHNVMYWYQQKSSQAPKLLFHYYDKDFNNEADTPDNFQSRRPNTSFCFLDIRSPGLGDTAMYLCATSPTGTGLDNEQFFGPGTRLTVL.

The V and J genes are TRBV6-1 and TRBJ1-1; weak D call: TRBD1 (6 bases). With 4 bases removed from V and 8 bases from J, the gap between germline ends came to 8 bases. CDR1 MNHNS and CDR2 SASEGT come from the germline V gene. The CDR3 contains 11 residues. The CDR3 loop is CASSAQGEAFF. The CDR3 DNA reads as TGTGCCAGCAGTGCACAGGGAGAAGCTTTCTTT.

The chain couples TRBV7-2 to TRBJ1-5, with D hard to call. Per the germline V gene, CDR1 is SGHTA and CDR2 is FQGNSA. The CDR3 spans 14 residues. The V and J ends lost 5 bases and 1 base respectively, with 9 bases between them. CDR3 residues: CASSLGKSNQPQHF. CDR3 coding DNA: TGTGCCAGCAGCCTCGGGAAAAGCAATCAGCCCCAGCATTTT.

The genes are TRBV29-1 and TRBJ1-3; tentative D call: TRBD1 (6 bases). V was clipped by 4 bases and J by 0 bases, with 10 bases between them. The CDR3 runs 14 residues. The germline V gene has CDR1 SQVTM and CDR2 ANQGSEA. For the CDR3, the DNA is TGCAGCGTTGTGGGGGCAGTCTCTGGAAACACCATATATTTT. This sequence encodes CSVVGAVSGNTIYF.

The chain combines TRBV2 with TRBJ2-5; 13 nucleotides match TRBD2. Germline trimming cut 6 bases from V and 4 bases from J; bases unmatched to any gene: 5. The CDR3 sequence is 15 residues long. Germline V CDR1 and CDR2: SNHLY, FYNNEI. The CDR3 loop reads CASRDRTSGGETQYF. As DNA, the CDR3 is TGTGCCAGCAGGGATAGGACTAGCGGGGGAGAGACCCAGTACTTC.

The CDR3 nucleotides read TGTGCCAGCAGTGATGGGGCTGGCTACACCTTC. Translated, it gives CASSDGAGYTF. This chain links TRBV6-4 with TRBJ1-2, with D tentatively TRBD1 (5 bases). CDR3 length equals 11 residues. The V end lost 3 bases, the J end lost 7 bases, and 6 bases lay between the germline ends. The germline V gene encodes CDR1 MRHNA and CDR2 SNTAGT.

For this clone: The junction and the germline gene differ at one end; a read error may be behind it. V is TRBV29-1 and J is TRBJ2-5; 8 bases are a match to TRBD1. In germline, CDR1 is SQVTM, CDR2 ANQGSEA. CDR3 size: 13 residues. Here the CDR3 reads CSVEGTGRETQYF. DNA of the CDR3: TGCAGCGTGGAAGGGACAGGACGCGAGACCCAGTACTTC.

The chain uses TRBV7-3 and TRBJ2-2; tentative D call: TRBD1 (6 bases). From germline, CDR1 is SGHTA and CDR2 FQGTGA. This CDR3 region has 14 residues. Trimming took 5 bases from V and 3 from J, leaving 10 bases between them. The CDR3 DNA reads as TGTGCCAGCAGCCGGGGACAAGACACCGGGGAGCTGTTTTTT. Translating it yields CASSRGQDTGELFF.

DNA for the CDR3: TGTGCCAGCTCACCCCGGACAGGGGACCTCACCTACGAGCAGTACTTC. Amino acids: CASSPRTGDLTYEQYF. The chain links TRBV18 to TRBJ2-7; TRBD1 agrees at 9 bases. V lost 3 bases, J lost 2 bases, and 8 bases stayed unmatched. This CDR3 is 16 amino acids long. Germline-derived CDR1 and CDR2 are KGHSH and LQKENI.

The genes are TRBV19 and TRBJ2-1; 8 nucleotides agree with TRBD1. Per germline, CDR1 LNHDA and CDR2 SQIVND (reference sequence). The CDR3 length is 14 residues. V gave up 4 bases and J gave up 6 bases; unmatched junction bases: 5. The CDR3 nucleotides read TGTGCCAGTAGTACCTCGACAGGGGTCAATGAGCAGTTCTTC. This sequence encodes CASSTSTGVNEQFF.

This chain joins TRBV6-4 and TRBJ1-2, with 7 bases fitting TRBD1. V trimming: 2 bases; J trimming: 7 bases; junction bases outside the gene matches: 4. Germline CDR1 MRHNA, CDR2 SNTAGT. This CDR3 is 13 amino acids long. Here the CDR3 DNA reads TGTGCCAGCAGTGACCAGACAGGGTTTGGCTACACCTTC. The encoded protein is CASSDQTGFGYTF.

This chain links TRBV5-6 with TRBJ2-1; TRBD2 aligns across 12 bases. V lost 1 base, J lost 9 bases, and 11 bases stayed unmatched. Germline assignment: CDR1 SGHDT and CDR2 YYEEEE. This CDR3 has 17 amino acids. In DNA, the CDR3 is TGTGCCAGCAGCTTGCAATTGACTAGCGGGAGTGACGGTGAGCAGTTCTTC. Translating it yields CASSLQLTSGSDGEQFF.

V is TRBV4-1 and J is TRBJ2-5; 8 nucleotides agree with TRBD1. Unmatched junction bases numbered 4, after V lost 2 bases and J lost 2 bases. The germline V gene has CDR1 MGHRA and CDR2 YSYEKL. There are 15 residues in the CDR3. The CDR3 sequence is CASSQTGGTQETQYF. Written as DNA, the CDR3 is TGCGCCAGCAGCCAAACAGGGGGGACTCAAGAGACCCAGTACTTC.

The J gene is TRBJ1-6, the V gene TRBV19; 9 nucleotides line up with TRBD1. The CDR3 contains 15 residues. Losses at the gene ends were 8 bases for V and 9 bases for J; bases not matched to a gene: 11. Per germline, CDR1 LNHDA and CDR2 SQIVND (reference sequence). The CDR3 DNA reads TGTGCCAGTCGTGAGGGGGACAGGGATAGTTCACCCCTCCACTTT. Translating gives CASREGDRDSSPLHF.

The rearrangement links TRBV30 to TRBJ2-5; 7 bases line up with TRBD1. CDR3 length: 16 residues. Looked up from germline, CDR1 is GTSNPN and CDR2 is SVGIG (reference sequence). V shed 1 base, J shed 3 bases, and the junction held 11 bases outside the gene matches. In DNA, the CDR3 is TGTGCCTGGAGTGGCCATATCCGGGACAGCAAAGAGACCCAGTACTTC. Its translation: CAWSGHIRDSKETQYF.